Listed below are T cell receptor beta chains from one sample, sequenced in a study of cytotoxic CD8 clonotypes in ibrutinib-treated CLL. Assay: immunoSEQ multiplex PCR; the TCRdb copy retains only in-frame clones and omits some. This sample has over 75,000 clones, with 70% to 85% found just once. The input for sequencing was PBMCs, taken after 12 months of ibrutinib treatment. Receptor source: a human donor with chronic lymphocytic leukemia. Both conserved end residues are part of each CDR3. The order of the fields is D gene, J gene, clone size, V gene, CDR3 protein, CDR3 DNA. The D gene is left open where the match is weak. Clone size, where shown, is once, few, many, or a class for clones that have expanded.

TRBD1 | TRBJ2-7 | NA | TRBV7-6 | CASRADRGPTDYEQYF | TGTGCCAGCAGGGCGGACAGGGGGCCCACTGACTACGAGCAGTACTTC
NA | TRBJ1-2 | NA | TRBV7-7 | CASSLVRQGQANYGYTF | TGTGCTAGCAGCTTAGTCAGGCAGGGCCAAGCTAACTATGGCTACACCTTC
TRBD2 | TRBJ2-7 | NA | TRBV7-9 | CASSLGGGSGEQYF | TGTGCCAGCAGCTTAGGCGGGGGATCAGGCGAGCAGTACTTC
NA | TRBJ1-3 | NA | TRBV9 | CASSDDPTGNTIYF | TGTGCCAGCAGCGACGACCCCACTGGAAACACCATATATTTT
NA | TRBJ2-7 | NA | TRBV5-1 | CASSLVPQGTYEQYF | TGCGCCAGCAGCTTGGTCCCGCAGGGGACCTACGAGCAGTACTTC
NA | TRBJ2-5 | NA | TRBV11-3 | CASSPSDYQETQYF | TGTGCCAGCAGCCCCTCGGACTATCAAGAGACCCAGTACTTC
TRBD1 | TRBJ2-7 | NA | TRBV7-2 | CASSSDRVSSEQYF | TGTGCCAGCAGCTCGGACAGGGTGAGCTCCGAGCAGTACTTC
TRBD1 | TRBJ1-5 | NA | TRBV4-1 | CASSQGRGQYSNQPQHF | TGCGCCAGCAGCCAAGGTCGGGGACAGTATAGCAATCAGCCCCAGCATTTT
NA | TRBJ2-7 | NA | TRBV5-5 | CASSLVGYEQYF | TGTGCCAGCAGCTTGGTGGGGTACGAGCAGTACTTC
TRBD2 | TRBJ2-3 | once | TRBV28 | CASTSGGVAVAGTDTQYF | TGTGCCAGCACCTCGGGGGGGGTCGCCGTCGCCGGCACAGATACGCAGTATTTT
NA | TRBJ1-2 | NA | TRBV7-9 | CASATSGINYGYTF | TGTGCCAGCGCCACATCAGGGATCAACTATGGCTACACCTTC
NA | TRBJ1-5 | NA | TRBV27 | CASQKAGGTSWPQHF | TGTGCCAGTCAAAAGGCGGGAGGGACATCTTGGCCCCAGCATTTT
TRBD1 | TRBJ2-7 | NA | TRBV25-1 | CASSDGQVYEQYF | TGTGCCAGCAGTGACGGACAGGTCTACGAGCAGTACTTC
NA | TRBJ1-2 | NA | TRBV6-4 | CASSDSQYSGYTF | TGTGCCAGCAGTGACAGCCAGTACTCTGGCTACACCTTC
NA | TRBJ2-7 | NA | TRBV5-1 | CATALRASYEQYF | TGCGCTACAGCGCTGCGGGCGAGTTACGAGCAGTACTTC
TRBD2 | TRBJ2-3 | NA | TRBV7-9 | CASSPGLGSTDTQYF | TGTGCCAGCAGCCCGGGACTAGGTAGCACAGATACGCAGTATTTT
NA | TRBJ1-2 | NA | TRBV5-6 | CASSLGQNYGYTF | TGTGCCAGCAGCTTGGGACAGAACTATGGCTACACCTTC
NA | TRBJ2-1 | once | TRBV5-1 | CASSLEIYNEQFF | TGCGCCAGCAGCTTGGAGATTTACAATGAGCAGTTCTTC
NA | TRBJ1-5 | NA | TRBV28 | CASSLRGDPHQPQHF | TGTGCCAGCAGTTTACGGGGGGACCCCCATCAGCCCCAGCATTTT
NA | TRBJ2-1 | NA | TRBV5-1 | CASSAAGYNEQFF | TGCGCCAGCAGCGCCGCGGGCTACAATGAGCAGTTCTTC
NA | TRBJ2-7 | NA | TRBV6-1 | CASSETLGQGNSYEQYF | TGTGCCAGCAGTGAAACTCTGGGGCAGGGGAATTCCTACGAGCAGTACTTC
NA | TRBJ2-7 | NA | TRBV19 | CASSVRQDPSYEQYF | TGTGCCAGTAGTGTAAGACAGGATCCCTCCTACGAGCAGTACTTC
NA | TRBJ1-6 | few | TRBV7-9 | CASSLGGSPLHF | TGTGCCAGCAGCTTAGGGGGTTCACCCCTCCACTTT
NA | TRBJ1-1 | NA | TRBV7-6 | CASSPGGQLNTEAFF | TGTGCCAGCAGCCCGGGAGGGCAGTTGAACACTGAAGCTTTCTTT
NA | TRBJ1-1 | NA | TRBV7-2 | CASSKSTTEAFF | TGTGCCAGCAGCAAATCGACCACTGAAGCTTTCTTT
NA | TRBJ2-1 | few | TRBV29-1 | CSIWGDPSNEQFF | TGCAGCATTTGGGGGGATCCTAGCAATGAGCAGTTCTTC
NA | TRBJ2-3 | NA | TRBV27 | CASSLRGLARYAADTQYF | TGTGCCAGCAGTCTAAGAGGGCTAGCGAGATATGCCGCAGATACGCAGTATTTT
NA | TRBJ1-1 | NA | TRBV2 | CASTPKGTEAFF | TGTGCCAGCACTCCGAAAGGGACTGAAGCTTTCTTT
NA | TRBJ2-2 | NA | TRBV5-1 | CASSLGGNTGELFF | TGCGCCAGCAGCTTGGGAGGAAACACCGGGGAGCTGTTTTTT
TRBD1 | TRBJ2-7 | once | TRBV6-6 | CASSYGTGTYEQYF | TGTGCCAGCAGTTACGGGACAGGGACCTACGAGCAGTACTTC
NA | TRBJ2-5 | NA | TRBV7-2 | CASSGTYTKETQYF | TGTGCCAGCAGCGGGACCTATACCAAAGAGACCCAGTACTTC
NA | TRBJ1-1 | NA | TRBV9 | CASSVDTNTEAFF | TGTGCCAGCAGCGTAGACACGAACACTGAAGCTTTCTTT
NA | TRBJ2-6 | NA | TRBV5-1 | CASSGLSGANVLTF | TGCGCCAGCAGCGGGCTTTCTGGGGCCAACGTCCTGACTTTC
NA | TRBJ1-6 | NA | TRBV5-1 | CASSLVGIDSPLHF | TGCGCCAGCAGCTTGGTGGGGATAGATTCACCCCTCCACTTT
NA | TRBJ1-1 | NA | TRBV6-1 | CASSPRDTNTEAFF | TGTGCCAGCAGTCCCCGGGACACGAACACTGAAGCTTTCTTT
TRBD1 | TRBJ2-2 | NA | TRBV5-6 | CASSPDRGLVGELFF | TGTGCCAGCAGCCCGGACAGGGGGCTTGTCGGGGAGCTGTTTTTT
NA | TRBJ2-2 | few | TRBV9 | CASSVVLTGELFF | TGTGCCAGCAGCGTAGTACTGACCGGGGAGCTGTTTTTT
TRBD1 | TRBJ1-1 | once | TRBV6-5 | CASSNRGLRTEAFF | TGTGCCAGCAGTAACAGGGGGCTTAGGACTGAAGCTTTCTTT
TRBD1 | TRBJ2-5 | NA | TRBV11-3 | CASSPRLDRGPRGTQYF | TGTGCCAGCAGCCCCCGACTCGACAGGGGGCCCCGGGGGACCCAGTACTTC
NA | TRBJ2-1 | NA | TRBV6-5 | CASTPPGLDEQFF | TGTGCCAGCACCCCGCCCGGTCTCGATGAGCAGTTCTTC
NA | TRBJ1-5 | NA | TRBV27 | CASSSSLGRVIHF | TGTGCCAGCAGCTCCTCTTTGGGCCGGGTTATACATTTT
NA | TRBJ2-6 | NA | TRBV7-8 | CASSSDSPSGANVLTF | TGTGCCAGCAGCTCCGACAGCCCCTCTGGGGCCAACGTCCTGACTTTC
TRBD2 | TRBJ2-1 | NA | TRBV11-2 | CASSQGLAQPRNEQFF | TGTGCCAGCAGCCAAGGACTAGCTCAACCGAGGAATGAGCAGTTCTTC
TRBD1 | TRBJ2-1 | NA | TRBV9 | CASSATDRGHRNEQFF | TGTGCCAGCAGCGCGACGGACAGGGGGCATAGGAATGAGCAGTTCTTC